The clone carrying this T cell receptor (beta chain) has at least ten counts. What it binds is not known. The record originates from a study of identical twins. Study findings and constraints: Interpretation of the results relied on cross-sectional statistical analysis and not on following the same donors.

Using its own MiXCR run on the 5' RACE reads, TCRdb lists one record per CDR3 protein. The sample records 700,000 or so distinct CDR3 sequences, approximately 21% being singletons. The CDR3 extends over 14 amino acids. The germline V gene encodes CDR1 DFQATT and CDR2 SNEGSKA (reference sequence). The germline V and J ends were trimmed by 1 base and 5 bases, with 14 bases remaining between them. This same sample was also part of a study on T cells expressing NK-cell markers. That paper states: Most of the eight sequenced donors tested HCMV-seropositive; one tested seronegative. Top CD8+ clonotypes included the dominant CD3+CD56+NKG2C+ clonotypes in 5 to 7 donors.

Material: PBMCs. The J gene is TRBJ1-2, the V gene TRBV20-1; no firm D call. The receptor was derived from a woman aged 18-29 years in good health. In nucleotides, the CDR3 is TGCAGTGCTAGAGTCGGCAGGCCGACGTATGGCTACACCTTC. This translates into CSARVGRPTYGYTF.